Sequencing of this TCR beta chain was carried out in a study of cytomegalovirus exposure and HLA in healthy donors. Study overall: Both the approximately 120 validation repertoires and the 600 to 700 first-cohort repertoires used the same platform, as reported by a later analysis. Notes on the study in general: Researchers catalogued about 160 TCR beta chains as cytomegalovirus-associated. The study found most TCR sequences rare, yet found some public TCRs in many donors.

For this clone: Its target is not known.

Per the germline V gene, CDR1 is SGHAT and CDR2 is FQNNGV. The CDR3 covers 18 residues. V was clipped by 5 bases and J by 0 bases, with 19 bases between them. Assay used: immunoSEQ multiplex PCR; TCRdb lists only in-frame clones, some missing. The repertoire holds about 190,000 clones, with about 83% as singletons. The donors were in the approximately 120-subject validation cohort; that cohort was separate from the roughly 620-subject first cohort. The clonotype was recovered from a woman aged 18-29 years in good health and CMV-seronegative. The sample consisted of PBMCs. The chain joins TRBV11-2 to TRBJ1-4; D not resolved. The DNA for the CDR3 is TGTGCCAGCAGCCGACTGACCATAATGCGGCCAACTAATGAAAAACTGTTTTTT. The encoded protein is CASSRLTIMRPTNEKLFF.